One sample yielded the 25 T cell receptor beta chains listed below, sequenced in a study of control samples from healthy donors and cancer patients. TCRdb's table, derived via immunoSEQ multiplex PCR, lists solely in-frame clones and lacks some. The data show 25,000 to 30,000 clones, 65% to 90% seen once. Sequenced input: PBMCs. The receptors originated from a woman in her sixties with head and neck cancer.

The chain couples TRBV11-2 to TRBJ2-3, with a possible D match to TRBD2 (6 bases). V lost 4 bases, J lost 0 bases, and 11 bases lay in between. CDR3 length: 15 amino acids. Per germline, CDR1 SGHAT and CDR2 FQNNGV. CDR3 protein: CASSYAGTSTDTQYF. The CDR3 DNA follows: TGTGCCAGCAGCTACGCCGGGACTAGCACAGATACGCAGTATTTT.

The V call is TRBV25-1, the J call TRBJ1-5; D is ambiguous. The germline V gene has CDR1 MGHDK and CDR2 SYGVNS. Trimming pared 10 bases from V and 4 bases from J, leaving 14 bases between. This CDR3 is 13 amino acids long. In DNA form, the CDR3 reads TGTGCCACCTCCAACGGGAGGAATCAGCCCCAGCATTTT. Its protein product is CATSNGRNQPQHF.

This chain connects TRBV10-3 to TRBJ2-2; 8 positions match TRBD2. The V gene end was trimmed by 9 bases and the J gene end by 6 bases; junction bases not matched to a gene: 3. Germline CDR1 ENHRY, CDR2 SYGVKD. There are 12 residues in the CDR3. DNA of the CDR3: TGTGCCATAGCGGGAGTCCCCGGGGAGCTGTTTTTT. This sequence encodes CAIAGVPGELFF.

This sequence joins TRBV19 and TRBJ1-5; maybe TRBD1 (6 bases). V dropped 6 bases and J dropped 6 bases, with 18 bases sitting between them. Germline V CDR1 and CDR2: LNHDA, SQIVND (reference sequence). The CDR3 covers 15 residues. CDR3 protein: CASRKTGGRAQPQHF. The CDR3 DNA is TGTGCCAGTAGGAAGACAGGAGGTCGGGCTCAGCCCCAGCATTTT.

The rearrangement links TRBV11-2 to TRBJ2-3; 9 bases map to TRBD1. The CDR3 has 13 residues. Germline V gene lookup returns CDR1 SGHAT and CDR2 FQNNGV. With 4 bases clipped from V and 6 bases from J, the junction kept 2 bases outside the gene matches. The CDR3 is CASSSDRGDTQYF. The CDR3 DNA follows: TGTGCCAGCAGCTCGGACAGGGGTGATACGCAGTATTTT.

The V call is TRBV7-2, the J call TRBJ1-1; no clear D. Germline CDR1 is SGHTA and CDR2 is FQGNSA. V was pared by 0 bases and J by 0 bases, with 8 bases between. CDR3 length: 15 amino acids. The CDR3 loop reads CASSLATNMNTEAFF. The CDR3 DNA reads TGTGCCAGCAGCTTAGCGACCAACATGAACACTGAAGCTTTCTTT.

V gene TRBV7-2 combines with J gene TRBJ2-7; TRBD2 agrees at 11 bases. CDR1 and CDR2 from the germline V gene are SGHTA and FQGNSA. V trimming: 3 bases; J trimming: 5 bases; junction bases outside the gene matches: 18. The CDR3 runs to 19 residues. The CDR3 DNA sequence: TGTGCCAGCAGCTTTCTGGTTGTGGCTAGCGGGAGGATTAGCAACGAGCAGTACTTC. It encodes CASSFLVVASGRISNEQYF.

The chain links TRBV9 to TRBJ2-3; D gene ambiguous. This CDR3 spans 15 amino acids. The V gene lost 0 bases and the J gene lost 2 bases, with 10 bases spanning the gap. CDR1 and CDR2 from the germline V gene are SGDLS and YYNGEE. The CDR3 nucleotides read TGTGCCAGCAGCGTAGAAACTGATTCCACAGATACGCAGTATTTT. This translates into CASSVETDSTDTQYF.

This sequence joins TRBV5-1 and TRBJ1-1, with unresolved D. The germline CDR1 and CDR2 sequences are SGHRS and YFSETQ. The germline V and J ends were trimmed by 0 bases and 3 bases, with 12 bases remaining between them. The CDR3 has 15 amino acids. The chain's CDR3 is CASSLDSGRDTEAFF. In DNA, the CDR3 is TGCGCCAGCAGCTTGGACTCAGGTCGAGACACTGAAGCTTTCTTT.

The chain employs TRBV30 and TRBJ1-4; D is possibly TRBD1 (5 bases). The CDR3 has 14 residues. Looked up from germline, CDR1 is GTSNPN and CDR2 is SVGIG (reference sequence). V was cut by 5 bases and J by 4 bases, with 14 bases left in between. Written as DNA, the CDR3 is TGTGCCTGGGGGGAAGACAGCCGTAATGAAAAACTGTTTTTT. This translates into CAWGEDSRNEKLFF.

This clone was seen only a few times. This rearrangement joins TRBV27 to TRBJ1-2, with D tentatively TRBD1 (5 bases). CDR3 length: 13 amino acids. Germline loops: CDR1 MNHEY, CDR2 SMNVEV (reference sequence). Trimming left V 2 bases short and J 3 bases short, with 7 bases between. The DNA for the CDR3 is TGTGCCAGCAGTTTAACGGGGGACTATGGCTACACCTTC. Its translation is CASSLTGDYGYTF.

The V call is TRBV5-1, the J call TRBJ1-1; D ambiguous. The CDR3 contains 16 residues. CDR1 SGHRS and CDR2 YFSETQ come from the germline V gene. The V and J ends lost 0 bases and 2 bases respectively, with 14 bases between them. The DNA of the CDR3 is TGCGCCAGCAGCTTGGGATTCCGCACCAGTAACACTGAAGCTTTCTTT. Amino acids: CASSLGFRTSNTEAFF.

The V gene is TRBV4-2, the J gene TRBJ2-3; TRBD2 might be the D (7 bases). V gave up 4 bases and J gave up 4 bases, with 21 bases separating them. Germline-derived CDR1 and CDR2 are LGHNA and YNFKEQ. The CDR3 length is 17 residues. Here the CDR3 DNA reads TGTGCCAGCAGCCTCAGCAGAGGGGGGGCCGACTCAGATACGCAGTATTTT. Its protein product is CASSLSRGGADSDTQYF.

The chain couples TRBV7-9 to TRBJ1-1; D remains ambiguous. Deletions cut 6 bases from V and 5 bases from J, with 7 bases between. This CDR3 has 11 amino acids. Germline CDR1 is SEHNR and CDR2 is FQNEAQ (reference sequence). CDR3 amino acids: CASSHTTEAFF. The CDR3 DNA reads TGTGCCAGCAGTCACACTACTGAAGCTTTCTTT.

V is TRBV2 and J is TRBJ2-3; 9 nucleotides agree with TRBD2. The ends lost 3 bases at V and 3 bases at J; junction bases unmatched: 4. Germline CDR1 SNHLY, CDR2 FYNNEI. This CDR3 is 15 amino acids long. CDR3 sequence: CASSDLAGETDTQYF. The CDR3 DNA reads TGTGCCAGCAGTGATTTAGCGGGAGAGACAGATACGCAGTATTTT.

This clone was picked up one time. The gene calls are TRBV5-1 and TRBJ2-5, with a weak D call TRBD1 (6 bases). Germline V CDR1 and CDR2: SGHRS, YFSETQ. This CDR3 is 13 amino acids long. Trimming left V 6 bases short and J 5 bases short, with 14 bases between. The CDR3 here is CASKLGQGETQYF. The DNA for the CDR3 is TGCGCCAGCAAATTGGGGCAGGGGGAGACCCAGTACTTC. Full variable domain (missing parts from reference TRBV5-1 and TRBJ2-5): KAGVTQTPRYLIKTRGQQVTLSCSPISGHRSVSWYQQTPGQGLQFLFEYFSETQRNKGNFPGRFSGRQFSNSRSEMNVSTLELGDSALYLCASKLGQGETQYFGPGTRLLVL.

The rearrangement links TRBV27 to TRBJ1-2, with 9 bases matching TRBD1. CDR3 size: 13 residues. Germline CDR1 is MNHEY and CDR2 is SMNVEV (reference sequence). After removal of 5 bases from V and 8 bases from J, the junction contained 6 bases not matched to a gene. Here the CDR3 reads CASSTSTGGGYTF. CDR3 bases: TGTGCCAGCAGTACCTCAACAGGGGGCGGCTACACCTTC.

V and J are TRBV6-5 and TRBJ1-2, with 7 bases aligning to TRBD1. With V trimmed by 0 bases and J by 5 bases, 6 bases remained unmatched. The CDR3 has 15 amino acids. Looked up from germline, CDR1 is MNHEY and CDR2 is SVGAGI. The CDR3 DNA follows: TGTGCCAGCAGTTACTCACCAGGGGGAGGGTATGGCTACACCTTC. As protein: CASSYSPGGGYGYTF.

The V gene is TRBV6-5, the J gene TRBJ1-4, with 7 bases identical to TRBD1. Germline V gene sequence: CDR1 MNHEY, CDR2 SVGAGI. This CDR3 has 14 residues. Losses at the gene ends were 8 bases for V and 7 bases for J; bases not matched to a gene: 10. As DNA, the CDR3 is TGTGCCAGCGGGAAGGGGGCCACTCTTGAAAAACTGTTTTTT. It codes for CASGKGATLEKLFF.

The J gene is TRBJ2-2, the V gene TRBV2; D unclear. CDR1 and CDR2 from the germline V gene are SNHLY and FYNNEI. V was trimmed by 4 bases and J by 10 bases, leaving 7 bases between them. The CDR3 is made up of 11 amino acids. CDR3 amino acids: CASSALVELFF. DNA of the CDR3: TGTGCCAGCAGTGCCTTGGTGGAGCTGTTTTTT.

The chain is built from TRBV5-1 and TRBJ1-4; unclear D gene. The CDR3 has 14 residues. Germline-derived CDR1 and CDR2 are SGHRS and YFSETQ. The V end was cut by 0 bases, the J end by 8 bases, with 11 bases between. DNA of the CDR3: TGCGCCAGCAGCTTGGGAGGTCTAGGGGAAAAACTGTTTTTT. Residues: CASSLGGLGEKLFF.

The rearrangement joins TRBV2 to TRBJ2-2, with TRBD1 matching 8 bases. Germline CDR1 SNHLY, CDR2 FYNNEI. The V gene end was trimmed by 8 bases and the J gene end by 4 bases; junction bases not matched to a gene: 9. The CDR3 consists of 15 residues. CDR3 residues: CASRSQGAGTGELFF. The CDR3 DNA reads TGTGCCAGCCGATCGCAGGGGGCGGGCACCGGGGAGCTGTTTTTT.

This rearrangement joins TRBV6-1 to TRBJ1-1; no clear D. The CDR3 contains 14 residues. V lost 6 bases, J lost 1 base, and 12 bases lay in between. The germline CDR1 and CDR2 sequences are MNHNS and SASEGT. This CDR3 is CASSLLLGNTEAFF. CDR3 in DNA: TGTGCCAGCAGCCTCCTGCTGGGGAACACTGAAGCTTTCTTT.

DNA for the CDR3: TGTGCCAGCAGCTTAAGGGGCGGCACTGAAGCTTTCTTT. Its translation is CASSLRGGTEAFF. V is TRBV7-9 and J is TRBJ1-1; perhaps TRBD1 as D (5 bases). Germline CDR1 and CDR2: SEHNR and FQNEAQ (reference sequence). The germline V and J ends were trimmed by 2 bases and 4 bases, with 8 bases remaining between them. This CDR3 spans 13 amino acids.

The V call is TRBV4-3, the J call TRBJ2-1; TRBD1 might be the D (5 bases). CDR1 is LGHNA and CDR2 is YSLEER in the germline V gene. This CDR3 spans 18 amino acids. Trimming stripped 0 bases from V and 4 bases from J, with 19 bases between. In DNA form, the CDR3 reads TGCGCCAGCAGCCAAGATATGGGAAGGGGAACTGGTTACAATGAGCAGTTCTTC. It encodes CASSQDMGRGTGYNEQFF.